This TCR beta chain comes out of a study of blood T cell repertoires in COVID-19. About the research overall: T cells, B-cell-depleted T cells, or PBMCs provided the cDNA or gDNA that served as material.

V was clipped by 10 bases and J by 1 base, with 10 bases between them. The CDR3 loop spans 12 amino acids. The V gene's germline CDR1 is MDHEN and CDR2 SYDVKM. Clones were sequenced by immunoSEQ multiplex PCR, and TCRdb holds only the in-frame ones, with some missing. Of around 100,000 clones listed, 91% are singletons. This clone occurred once. The sample comprised peripheral blood. The rearrangement links TRBV28 to TRBJ1-1; D possibly corresponds to TRBD1 (6 bases). The TCR sequence derives from a man between 50 and 59 years old with acute or convalescent COVID-19. The CDR3 loop is CATQGPNTEAFF. Here the CDR3 DNA reads TGTGCCACGCAGGGGCCGAACACTGAAGCTTTCTTT.